Listed below are T cell receptor beta chains from one sample, sequenced in a study of T cells in Graves' hyperthyroidism and ophthalmopathy. A single record per CDR3 protein comes from TCRdb applying MiXCR to the multiplex PCR reads. The table shows 500,000 to 750,000 distinct CDR3 sequences, with around 14% occurring only once. Material for sequencing was blood. These receptors all come from a woman aged 18-29 years with Graves' ophthalmopathy. CDR3s include the opening cysteine and the closing phenylalanine or tryptophan. Each record gives: clone size, J gene, D gene, V gene, CDR3 protein, CDR3 DNA. A D gene is named only where the DNA matches it firmly. Where a row states a size, it is once, few, many or the class of an expanded clone; other rows omit it.

>many|TRBJ1-1|NA|TRBV20-1
CSAMAVWSVIEAFF
TGCAGTGCTATGGCAGTCTGGAGTGTCATTGAAGCTTTCTTT
>NA|TRBJ2-7|TRBD1|TRBV28
CASSIPGTGGATNEQYF
TGTGCCAGCAGTATACCCGGGACAGGGGGCGCAACGAACGAGCAGTACTTC
>many|TRBJ2-7|NA|TRBV5-1
CASSPSGRTTSYEQYF
TGCGCCAGCAGCCCCTCCGGCAGGACCACCTCCTACGAGCAGTACTTC
>many|TRBJ2-5|NA|TRBV6-1
CASSSQYQETQYF
TGTGCCAGCAGCTCACAGTACCAAGAGACCCAGTACTTC
>many|TRBJ2-1|NA|TRBV9
CASSVGGREAEQFF
TGTGCCAGCAGCGTAGGGGGCAGGGAAGCTGAGCAGTTCTTC
>many|TRBJ2-1|TRBD2|TRBV12-3/TRBV12-4
CASSLDRLAGGPLNEQFF
TGTGCCAGCAGTTTAGACCGACTAGCGGGAGGGCCTCTAAATGAGCAGTTCTTC
>many|TRBJ2-7|NA|TRBV7-9
CASSGSQRASSYEQYF
TGTGCCAGCAGCGGATCCCAGCGGGCTAGCTCCTACGAGCAGTACTTC
>many|TRBJ2-5|NA|TRBV11-2
CASSLEDLILTQYF
TGTGCCAGCAGCTTAGAAGACCTCATTCTGACCCAGTACTTC
>NA|TRBJ1-6|NA|TRBV5-4
CASSFWGAGSPLHF
TGTGCCAGCAGCTTCTGGGGGGCAGGCTCACCCCTCCACTTT
>NA|TRBJ2-3|NA|TRBV9
CASSAPGSSTDTQYF
TGTGCCAGCAGCGCACCAGGGTCGAGCACAGATACGCAGTATTTT
>few|TRBJ2-6|TRBD1|TRBV7-9
CASSFPPGQGRSGANVLTF
TGTGCCAGCAGCTTCCCTCCGGGACAGGGTCGATCTGGGGCCAACGTCCTGACTTTC
>NA|TRBJ2-1|TRBD2|TRBV9
CASSVDTSGNEQFF
TGTGCCAGCAGCGTAGATACTAGCGGTAATGAGCAGTTCTTC
>many|TRBJ2-1|TRBD1|TRBV7-2
CASSSWDSSYNEQFF
TGTGCCAGCAGCTCCTGGGACAGCTCCTACAATGAGCAGTTCTTC
>few|TRBJ1-1|NA|TRBV15
CATSREGRPNTEAFF
TGTGCCACCAGCAGAGAGGGCAGGCCGAACACTGAAGCTTTCTTT
>few|TRBJ2-1|NA|TRBV18
CASSLYPGEYNEQFF
TGTGCCAGCTCGCTATATCCAGGAGAATACAATGAGCAGTTCTTC
>few|TRBJ2-7|NA|TRBV4-1
CASSQPGTRVYEQYF
TGCGCCAGCAGCCAGCCGGGCACTCGGGTATACGAGCAGTACTTC
>NA|TRBJ2-7|TRBD2|TRBV13
CASSYLKREYVYEQYF
TGTGCCAGCAGCTACCTTAAGCGGGAGTATGTCTACGAGCAGTACTTC
>few|TRBJ1-5|NA|TRBV27
CASSLTVGNQPQHF
TGTGCCAGCAGTTTAACGGTAGGCAATCAGCCCCAGCATTTT
>many|TRBJ1-5|NA|TRBV2
CASLGGAGGNQPQHF
TGTGCCAGCTTGGGGGGGGCCGGCGGCAATCAGCCCCAGCATTTT
>many|TRBJ2-3|TRBD2|TRBV28
CASIQGTSESTDTQYF
TGTGCCAGCATCCAGGGGACTAGCGAGAGCACAGATACGCAGTATTTT